A selection of T cell receptor beta chains follows, all from one sample in a study of blood T cell repertoires in COVID-19. TCRdb's copy holds only in-frame clones and misses some; the assay was immunoSEQ multiplex PCR. The sample has 100,000 to 140,000 clones; about four fifths are singletons. Sequenced material: peripheral blood. All receptors come from a man aged 70-80 years with acute or convalescent COVID-19. Both conserved end residues are part of each CDR3. D genes are given only for firm matches. Clone size is not always given. Where it is, it says once, few, many or a class for expanded clones.

clone_size,d_call,v_call,j_call,cdr3_nt,cdr3_aa
.,.,TRBV7-9,TRBJ1-6,TGTGCCAGCACCGCAGATTCACCCCTCCACTTT,CASTADSPLHF
once,TRBD1,TRBV9,TRBJ1-2,TGTGCCAGCAGCGTGGAGGACAGGGGTTATGGCTACACCTTC,CASSVEDRGYGYTF
.,TRBD1,TRBV11-3,TRBJ2-1,TGTGCCAGCAGCAGGGACAGTCATGAGCAGTTCTTC,CASSRDSHEQFF
.,TRBD1,TRBV24-1,TRBJ2-1,TGTGCCACCAGTGATTTCCGGACAGGGTCCGATGAGCAGTTCTTC,CATSDFRTGSDEQFF
.,TRBD2,TRBV3-1/TRBV3-2,TRBJ2-1,TGTGCCAGCAGCCAAGGCAGCGGTAGCGGGGGGTCCTACAATGAGCAGTTCTTC,CASSQGSGSGGSYNEQFF
.,TRBD1,TRBV6-5,TRBJ1-2,TGTGCCAGCAGTAAGGACAGGCCAAACTATGGCTACACCTTC,CASSKDRPNYGYTF
.,.,TRBV5-4,TRBJ1-2,TGTGCCAGCAGCTTGGGAGGATATGGCTACACCTTC,CASSLGGYGYTF
few,.,TRBV19,TRBJ2-7,TGTGCCAGTAGTCCCGGGTCAAAGTCCTACGAGCAGTACTTC,CASSPGSKSYEQYF
.,.,TRBV12-3/TRBV12-4,TRBJ1-1,TGTGCCAGCAGTCCTGACACGGCTGAAGCTTTCTTT,CASSPDTAEAFF
.,TRBD1,TRBV5-1,TRBJ1-3,TGCGCCAGCAGCTTGTTCTCAGGGGGCACTGGAAACACCATATATTTT,CASSLFSGGTGNTIYF
.,.,TRBV5-1,TRBJ2-1,TGCGCCAGCAGCTTGGGCGGTGATAGCTCCTACAATGAGCAGTTCTTC,CASSLGGDSSYNEQFF
.,TRBD1,TRBV19,TRBJ2-7,TGTGCCAGTAGCCCCCTGGGGACAGGGATCTACGAGCAGTACTTC,CASSPLGTGIYEQYF
.,.,TRBV18,TRBJ1-2,TGTGCCAGCTTTCCCGGGGAGGGCTATGGCTACACCTTC,CASFPGEGYGYTF
.,.,TRBV3-1/TRBV3-2,TRBJ1-1,TGTGCCAGCAGCCAAAGACAGGAAGCTTTCTTT,CASSQRQEAFF
.,TRBD1,TRBV6-6,TRBJ1-3,TGTGCCAGCAGTTTCCAACAGGGGAACACCATATATTTT,CASSFQQGNTIYF
once,.,TRBV5-1,TRBJ1-5,TGCGCCAGCAGCTTGGCTTACAATCAGCCCCAGCATTTT,CASSLAYNQPQHF
few,TRBD1,TRBV19,TRBJ1-4,TGTGCCAGTAGTGGGGACAGGGGTGCTTGGAGTGAAAAACTGTTTTTT,CASSGDRGAWSEKLFF
.,.,TRBV7-3,TRBJ2-2,TGTGCCAGCAGCTTAACACAGATGAACACCGGGGAGCTGTTTTTT,CASSLTQMNTGELFF
once,TRBD1,TRBV19,TRBJ1-4,TGTGCCAGTAGTGTACAGGGGGCAACTAATGAAAAACTGTTTTTT,CASSVQGATNEKLFF
.,.,TRBV5-1,TRBJ2-5,TGCGCCAGCAGCTTGTGGGATCCGGAGGCGACCCAGTACTTC,CASSLWDPEATQYF
.,TRBD1,TRBV6-5,TRBJ2-7,TGTGCCAGCAGTTCTGACAGGGAAGTTGTTTACGAGCAGTACTTC,CASSSDREVVYEQYF
.,.,TRBV2,TRBJ1-2,TGTGCCAGCAGTGAAATGGGACCCGGGGGCTATGGCTACACCTTC,CASSEMGPGGYGYTF
.,.,TRBV21-1,TRBJ1-5,TGTGCCAGCAGCCTAAGGGCAGGGGCCGGGAATCAGCCCCAGCATTTT,CASSLRAGAGNQPQHF
.,TRBD1,TRBV18,TRBJ1-1,TGTGCCAGCTCACTTAGGACAGGGGGGATGAACACTGAAGCTTTCTTT,CASSLRTGGMNTEAFF
.,.,TRBV29-1,TRBJ1-4,TGCAGCGTGATCACAGGACCGGATGAAAAACTGTTTTTT,CSVITGPDEKLFF
.,TRBD1,TRBV6-6,TRBJ2-3,TGTGCCAGCAGTTACTCGACAGGGGTCATACCAGATACGCAGTATTTT,CASSYSTGVIPDTQYF
.,.,TRBV9,TRBJ1-3,TGTGCCAGCAGCGTAGCTACGGACAATGGAAACACCATATATTTT,CASSVATDNGNTIYF
.,.,TRBV3-1/TRBV3-2,TRBJ1-3,TGTGCCAGCAGCCAAGGAGGGAAAGGAAACACCATATATTTT,CASSQGGKGNTIYF
few,.,TRBV7-2,TRBJ2-7,TGTGCCAGCAGCTTTTCCCTTGTTAGCTCCTACGAGCAGTACTTC,CASSFSLVSSYEQYF
few,.,TRBV3-1/TRBV3-2,TRBJ1-5,TGTGCCAGCAGCCAAAGTTTCACAGGCCAGAATCAGCCCCAGCATTTT,CASSQSFTGQNQPQHF
.,TRBD2,TRBV3-1/TRBV3-2,TRBJ2-5,TGTGCCAGCAGCCAAAGCGGGGGGGGCGGAGAGACCCAGTACTTC,CASSQSGGGGETQYF
few,TRBD2,TRBV9,TRBJ2-1,TGTGCCAGCAGCGTAGAGACTAGCGGGTACAATGAGCAGTTCTTC,CASSVETSGYNEQFF
few,.,TRBV11-3,TRBJ1-1,TGTGCCAGCAGTCCCTCTGGGGGGAGCTCCACTGAAGCTTTCTTT,CASSPSGGSSTEAFF
.,TRBD1,TRBV13,TRBJ1-1,TGTGCCAGCAGCTCCCAGGAGGGGGCTTTCACTGAAGCTTTCTTT,CASSSQEGAFTEAFF
.,.,TRBV7-8,TRBJ1-5,TGTGCCAGCAGCCAGCCGACAGCTAGGGATCCCCAGCATTTT,CASSQPTARDPQHF